This T cell receptor beta chain was sequenced during a study of blood T cell repertoires in COVID-19. Background on the study: Sites across the United States, Italy and Spain contributed samples from acute and convalescent COVID-19. T cells, B-cell-depleted T cells, or PBMCs supplied cDNA or gDNA.

The length of the CDR3 is 15 residues. Trimming shortened V by 4 bases and J by 5 bases, and 15 bases separated the two germline ends. Germline assignment: CDR1 SGDLS and CDR2 YYNGEE. Original processing methods: Reference gene primer amplification gave estimated nucleated cell counts. TCRdb's copy holds only in-frame clones and misses some; the assay was immunoSEQ multiplex PCR. V and J calls and clone size are as listed in that table; D and trimming were resolved from the DNA. The sample yields roughly 60,000 clones, over 75% seen once. The receptor was isolated from a woman over 75 with acute or convalescent COVID-19. The specimen was peripheral blood. The chain has TRBV9 and TRBJ1-4, with D perhaps matching TRBD1 (5 bases). This chain's CDR3 is CASSKYGGSNEKLFF. In nucleotides, the CDR3 is TGTGCCAGCAGCAAATACGGGGGATCCAATGAAAAACTGTTTTTT.